What follows are 16 T cell receptor beta chains derived from one specimen sequenced in a study of shared clonotypes between healthy human individuals (dated by TCRdb to 2020 to 2021). The protocol used for the library was the immunoSEQ multiplex PCR assay. Held by TCRdb, this immuneACCESS table contains in-frame sequences only and omits some clones. Under half of the omission traces to an unresolved V gene where checked; the cause of the rest is unknown. Recorded for this sample are millions of clones; over 85% of them occurred a single time. The top ten clonotypes cover more than 0.1% of the sample. Specimen: naive CD4+ T cells sorted from blood. The sample's cell subset or site label, decoded: CD45RA+ positively selected. The source of these receptors is a man aged 18 to 30 in good health.

The gene calls are TRBV27 and TRBJ1-2; 9 nucleotides align to TRBD1. CDR3 length: 13 residues. Germline loops: CDR1 MNHEY, CDR2 SMNVEV (reference sequence). V was pared by 6 bases and J by 7 bases, with 6 bases of the junction left unmatched. The CDR3 sequence is CASRGTGSFGYTF. The CDR3 region has the DNA TGTGCCAGCAGGGGGACAGGGTCCTTTGGCTACACCTTC.

V and J are TRBV10-3 and TRBJ2-4; 8 bases fit TRBD1. CDR1 and CDR2 from the germline V gene are ENHRY and SYGVKD. V dropped 0 bases and J dropped 4; count of bases not matched to a gene: 11. The CDR3 extends over 18 amino acids. DNA for the CDR3: TGTGCCATCAGTGAGTCCTTCCCCGGACAGGGCGAAAAAAACATTCAGTACTTC. Its protein product is CAISESFPGQGEKNIQYF.

V and J are TRBV4-1 and TRBJ1-2, with D unclear. The CDR3 contains 16 residues. Germline CDR1 is MGHRA and CDR2 is YSYEKL. V was clipped by 0 bases and J by 1 base, with 12 bases between them. As DNA, the CDR3 is TGCGCCAGCAGCCAAGATTTAGTGTACGGTAACTATGGCTACACCTTC. Protein: CASSQDLVYGNYGYTF.

This chain uses TRBV11-1 with TRBJ1-2; D call uncertain. Trimming removed 2 bases at V and 3 bases at J, with 7 bases between. Germline V gene data show CDR1 as SGHAT and CDR2 as FQDESV (reference sequence). The CDR3 consists of 13 residues. CDR3 nucleotide sequence: TGTGCCAGCAGCTTACAGATGGACTATGGCTACACCTTC. It is translated as CASSLQMDYGYTF.

A single count supports this clone. This chain links TRBV5-4 with TRBJ1-2; possible D gene TRBD1, 5 bases. This CDR3 is 18 amino acids long. Trimming stripped 6 bases from V and 2 bases from J, with 26 bases between. Germline CDR1 reads SGHNT; CDR2 reads YYREEE (reference sequence). CDR3 bases: TGTGCCAGCACCATTGGCGTGACCGGGCAGGGCCGCAACTATGGCTACACCTTC. This translates into CASTIGVTGQGRNYGYTF.

The chain employs TRBV6-1 and TRBJ2-3; D gene ambiguous. There are 15 residues in the CDR3. Germline-derived CDR1 and CDR2 are MNHNS and SASEGT. The V end was cut by 6 bases, the J end by 3 bases, with 16 bases between. The CDR3 bases are TGTGCCAGCAGCAGTAGACAAGAAGCTACAGATACGCAGTATTTT. This translates into CASSSRQEATDTQYF.

CDR3 DNA: TGTGCCTGGAAGGAATGGGGGGAGAACACTGAAGCTTTCTTT. Residues: CAWKEWGENTEAFF. The V and J genes are TRBV30 and TRBJ1-1; D perhaps matches TRBD1 (5 bases). The CDR3 length is 14 residues. Germline CDR1 is GTSNPN and CDR2 is SVGIG (reference sequence). The germline V and J ends were trimmed by 4 bases and 1 base, with 13 bases remaining between them.

The chain's CDR3 is CASSEETGAYNEQFF. The DNA of the CDR3 is TGTGCCAGCAGTGAAGAGACAGGGGCATACAATGAGCAGTTCTTC. The chain links TRBV2 to TRBJ2-1; TRBD1 matches 8 bases. V was clipped by 1 base and J by 4 bases; unmatched bases: 3. The CDR3 extends over 15 amino acids. Germline CDR1 is SNHLY and CDR2 is FYNNEI.

The V call is TRBV10-3, the J call TRBJ1-2; D perhaps matches TRBD1 (6 bases). V shed 4 bases and J shed 5 bases, with 11 bases lying between them. Germline V gives CDR1 ENHRY, CDR2 SYGVKD. There are 13 residues in the CDR3. The CDR3 DNA sequence: TGTGCCATCAGTGCAGCAGGGGAATATGGCTACACCTTC. Translation gives CAISAAGEYGYTF.

Comments on this clone: A much larger clone lies a single base off, so this may be a read error. V is TRBV5-4 and J is TRBJ1-5, with D possibly matching TRBD1 (6 bases). CDR3 size: 15 residues. Germline V CDR1 and CDR2: SGHNT, YYREEE (reference sequence). The V gene lost 1 base and the J gene lost 0 bases, with 8 bases spanning the gap. This CDR3 is CASSLTGNSNQPQHF. The CDR3, as DNA: TGTGCCAGCAGCTTGACAGGGAATAGCAATCAGCCCCAGCATTTT.

The genes are TRBV19 and TRBJ2-3; tentative D call: TRBD1 (6 bases). V lost 4 bases, J lost 0 bases, and 14 bases lay in between. The CDR3 totals 16 residues. Germline V gene lookup returns CDR1 LNHDA and CDR2 SQIVND (reference sequence). CDR3 region: CASSTTGTSSTDTQYF. The CDR3 nucleotides are TGTGCCAGTAGTACAACAGGGACCTCTAGCACAGATACGCAGTATTTT.

This chain connects TRBV10-2 to TRBJ1-2, with TRBD1 identical over 7 bases. The CDR3 consists of 14 residues. CDR1 is WSHSY, CDR2 SAAADI, per germline. Losses at the gene ends were 6 bases for V and 4 bases for J; bases not matched to a gene: 8. As DNA, the CDR3 is TGCGCCAGCAGCGGTGGGACAGCGACCTATGGCTACACCTTC. Protein: CASSGGTATYGYTF.

This chain links TRBV5-3 with TRBJ1-2, with D possibly TRBD1 on 5 matching bases. TRBV5-3 is assigned to the ORF class and has an uncertain function. The CDR3 is 18 residues long. Trimming cost V 1 base and J 4 bases, with 23 bases left between them. This CDR3 is CARSLNVNGTVNGYGYTF. The DNA of the CDR3 is TGTGCCAGAAGCTTGAATGTGAACGGGACGGTGAACGGCTATGGCTACACCTTC.

The chain is built from TRBV19 and TRBJ2-3; 8 nucleotides line up with TRBD1. This CDR3 spans 15 amino acids. V was clipped by 5 bases and J by 2 bases; unmatched bases: 6. From germline, CDR1 is LNHDA and CDR2 SQIVND (reference sequence). The CDR3 is CASSGGQVYTDTQYF. The CDR3 coding sequence is TGTGCCAGTAGTGGGGGACAGGTCTACACAGATACGCAGTATTTT.

The gene calls are TRBV6-4 and TRBJ1-1; D call uncertain. Trimming removed 4 bases from V and 0 bases from J, with 6 bases in between. The CDR3 covers 13 residues. Germline V gene lookup returns CDR1 MRHNA and CDR2 SNTAGT. The CDR3: CASSVLMNTEAFF. Written as DNA, the CDR3 is TGTGCCAGCAGTGTGTTGATGAACACTGAAGCTTTCTTT.

In regard to this clone: This sample also contains other DNA sequences that code for the same CDR3. The rearrangement joins TRBV28 to TRBJ2-1; TRBD2 matches at 12 bases. The CDR3 has 15 residues. The junction had 3 bases not matched to a gene; V was cut back by 5 bases and J by 4 bases. Germline values: CDR1 MDHEN, CDR2 SYDVKM. CDR3 sequence: CASSPSGGGYNEQFF. The CDR3 bases are TGTGCCAGCAGTCCTAGCGGGGGGGGTTACAATGAGCAGTTCTTC.